Below are 2 T cell receptor beta chains sequenced from a single sample in a study of CD8 T cells in Susac syndrome. RNA, at about 0.45 to 1 ug, was reverse transcribed with random hexamers. Via MiXCR, TCRdb re-called the immunoSEQ multiplex PCR reads, giving one row per CDR3 protein. The table shows approximately 300,000 distinct CDR3 sequences, with approximately 90% occurring only once. The source material was CD8+ T cells from PBMCs. Receptors originate from a human donor with multiple sclerosis.

This chain joins TRBV24-1 and TRBJ2-1; D call uncertain. CDR1 is KGHDR and CDR2 is SFDVKD in the germline V gene. Trimming shortened V by 3 bases and J by 6 bases, and 11 bases separated the two germline ends. The CDR3 contains 14 residues. The DNA for the CDR3 is TGTGCCACCAGTGATCTCGGCCTCCCCAATGAGCAGTTCTTC. This sequence encodes CATSDLGLPNEQFF.

This clonotype was seen only a few times. The chain combines TRBV28 with TRBJ2-7; either TRBD1 or TRBD2 may fit D (5 bases each). Trimming took off 4 bases at V and 2 bases at J, with 12 bases between the two ends. CDR3 length: 14 amino acids. Germline CDR1 MDHEN, CDR2 SYDVKM. Here the CDR3 DNA reads TGTGCCAGCAGTTCTCCGGGACGGACCTACGAGCAGTACTTC. It codes for CASSSPGRTYEQYF.